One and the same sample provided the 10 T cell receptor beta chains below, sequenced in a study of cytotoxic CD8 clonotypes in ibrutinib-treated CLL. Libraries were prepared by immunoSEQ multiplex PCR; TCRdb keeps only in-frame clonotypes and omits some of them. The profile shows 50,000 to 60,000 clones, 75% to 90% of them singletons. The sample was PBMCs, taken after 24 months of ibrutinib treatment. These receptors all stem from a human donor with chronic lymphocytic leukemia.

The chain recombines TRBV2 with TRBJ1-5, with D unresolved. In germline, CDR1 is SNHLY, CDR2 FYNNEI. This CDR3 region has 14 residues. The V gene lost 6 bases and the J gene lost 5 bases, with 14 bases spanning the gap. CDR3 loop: CASSTRVGHQPQHF. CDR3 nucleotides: TGTGCCAGCAGCACGAGGGTGGGTCATCAGCCCCAGCATTTT.

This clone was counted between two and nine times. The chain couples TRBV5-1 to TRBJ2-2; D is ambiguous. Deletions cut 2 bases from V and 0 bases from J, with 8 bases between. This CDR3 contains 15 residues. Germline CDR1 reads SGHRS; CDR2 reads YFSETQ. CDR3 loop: CASSFKVANTGELFF. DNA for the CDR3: TGCGCCAGCAGCTTTAAGGTGGCGAACACCGGGGAGCTGTTTTTT.

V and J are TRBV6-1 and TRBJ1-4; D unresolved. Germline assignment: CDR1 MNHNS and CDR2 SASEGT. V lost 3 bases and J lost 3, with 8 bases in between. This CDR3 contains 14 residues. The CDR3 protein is CASSDRRSNEKLFF. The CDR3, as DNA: TGTGCCAGCAGTGACAGGAGGTCTAATGAAAAACTGTTTTTT.

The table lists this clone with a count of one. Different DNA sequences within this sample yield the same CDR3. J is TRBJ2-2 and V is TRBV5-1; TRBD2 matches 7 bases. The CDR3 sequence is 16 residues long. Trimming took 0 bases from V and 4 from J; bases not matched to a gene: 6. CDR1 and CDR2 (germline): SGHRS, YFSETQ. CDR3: CASSLARLAGTGELFF. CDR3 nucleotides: TGCGCCAGCAGCTTGGCACGACTAGCAGGCACCGGGGAGCTGTTTTTT. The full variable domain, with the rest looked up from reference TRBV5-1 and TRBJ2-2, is KAGVTQTPRYLIKTRGQQVTLSCSPISGHRSVSWYQQTPGQGLQFLFEYFSETQRNKGNFPGRFSGRQFSNSRSEMNVSTLELGDSALYLCASSLARLAGTGELFFGEGSRLTVL.

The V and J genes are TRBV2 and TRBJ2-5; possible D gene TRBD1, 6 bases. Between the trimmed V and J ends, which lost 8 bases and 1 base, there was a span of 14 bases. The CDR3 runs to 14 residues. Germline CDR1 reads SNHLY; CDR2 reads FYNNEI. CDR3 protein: CASYDQDSQETQYF. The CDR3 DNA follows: TGTGCCAGCTACGACCAGGACAGCCAAGAGACCCAGTACTTC.

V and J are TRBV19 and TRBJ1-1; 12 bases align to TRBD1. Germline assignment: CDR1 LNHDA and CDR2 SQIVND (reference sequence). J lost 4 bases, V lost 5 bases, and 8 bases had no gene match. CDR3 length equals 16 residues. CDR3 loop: CASSEGTGGIGTEAFF. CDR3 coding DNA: TGTGCCAGTAGTGAGGGGACAGGGGGCATCGGCACTGAAGCTTTCTTT.

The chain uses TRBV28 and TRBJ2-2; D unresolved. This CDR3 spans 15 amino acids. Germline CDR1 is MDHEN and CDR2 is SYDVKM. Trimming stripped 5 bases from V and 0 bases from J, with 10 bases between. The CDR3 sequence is CASSPGIANTGELFF. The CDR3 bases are TGTGCCAGCAGTCCAGGCATTGCGAACACCGGGGAGCTGTTTTTT.

Written as DNA, the CDR3 is TGTGCCAGCAGTGAACAATCGTACGAGCAGTACTTC. Its translation: CASSEQSYEQYF. The V gene is TRBV2, the J gene TRBJ2-7; D ambiguous. Germline CDR1 is SNHLY and CDR2 is FYNNEI. V lost 2 bases and J lost 4, with 6 bases in between. The CDR3 totals 12 residues.

CDR3 bases: TGTGCCAGCACAACAGGGACTCTTAACTATGGCTACACCTTC. This gives the protein CASTTGTLNYGYTF. The rearrangement links TRBV6-1 to TRBJ1-2; perhaps TRBD1 as D (6 bases). CDR1 and CDR2 from the germline V gene are MNHNS and SASEGT. The CDR3 has 14 residues. V was shortened by 7 bases and J by 1 base, with 13 bases between the two germline ends.

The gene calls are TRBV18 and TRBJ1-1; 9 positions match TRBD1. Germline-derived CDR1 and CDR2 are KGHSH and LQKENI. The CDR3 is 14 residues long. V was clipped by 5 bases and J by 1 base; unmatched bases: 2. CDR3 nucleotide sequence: TGTGCCAGCTCAGGACAGGGGACGAACACTGAAGCTTTCTTT. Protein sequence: CASSGQGTNTEAFF.